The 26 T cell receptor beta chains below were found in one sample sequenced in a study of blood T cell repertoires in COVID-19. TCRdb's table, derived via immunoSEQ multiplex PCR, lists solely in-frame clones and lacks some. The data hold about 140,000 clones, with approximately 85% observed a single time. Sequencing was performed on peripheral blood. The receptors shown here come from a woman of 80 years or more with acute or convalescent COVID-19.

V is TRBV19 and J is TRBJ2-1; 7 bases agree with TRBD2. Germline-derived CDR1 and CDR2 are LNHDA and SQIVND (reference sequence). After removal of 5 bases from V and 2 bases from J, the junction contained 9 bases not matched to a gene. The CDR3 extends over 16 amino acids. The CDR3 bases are TGTGCCAGTAGTGCTGAGCGGGGTTTCACCTACAATGAGCAGTTCTTC. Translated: CASSAERGFTYNEQFF.

DNA of the CDR3: TGTGCCAGCCGCACAGGGCATCGACAGCCCCAGCATTTT. Translating gives CASRTGHRQPQHF. The V gene is TRBV6-5, the J gene TRBJ1-5; D perhaps matches TRBD1 (6 bases). V lost 8 bases and J lost 7, with 15 bases in between. The CDR3 contains 13 residues. Germline values: CDR1 MNHEY, CDR2 SVGAGI.

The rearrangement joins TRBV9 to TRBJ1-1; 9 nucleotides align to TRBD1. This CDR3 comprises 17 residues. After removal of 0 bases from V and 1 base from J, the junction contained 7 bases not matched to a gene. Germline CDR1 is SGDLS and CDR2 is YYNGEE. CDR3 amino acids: CASSVVGTGMGNTEAFF. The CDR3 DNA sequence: TGTGCCAGCAGCGTAGTTGGGACAGGGATGGGGAACACTGAAGCTTTCTTT.

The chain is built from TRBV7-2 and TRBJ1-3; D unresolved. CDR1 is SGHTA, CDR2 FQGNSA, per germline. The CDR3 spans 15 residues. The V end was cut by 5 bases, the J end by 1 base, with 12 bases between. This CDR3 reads CASSIRVNSGNTIYF. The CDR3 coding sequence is TGTGCCAGCAGCATACGGGTGAATTCTGGAAACACCATATATTTT.

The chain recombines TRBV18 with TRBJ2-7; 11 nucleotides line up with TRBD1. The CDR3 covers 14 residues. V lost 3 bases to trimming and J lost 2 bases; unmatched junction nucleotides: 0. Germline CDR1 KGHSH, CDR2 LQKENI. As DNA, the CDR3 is TGTGCCAGCTCACCGGGACAGGGGGCCTACGAGCAGTACTTC. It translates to CASSPGQGAYEQYF.

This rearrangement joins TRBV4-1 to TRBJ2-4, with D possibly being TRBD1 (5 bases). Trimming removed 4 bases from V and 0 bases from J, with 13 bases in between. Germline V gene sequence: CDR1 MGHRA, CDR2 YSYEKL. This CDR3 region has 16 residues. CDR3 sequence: CASSPGHPLAKNIQYF. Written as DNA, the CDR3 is TGCGCCAGCAGCCCAGGACACCCACTAGCCAAAAACATTCAGTACTTC.

The CDR3 loop reads CASSYSTTGNTIYF. The CDR3 bases are TGTGCCAGCAGTTACTCGACAACTGGAAACACCATATATTTT. The J gene is TRBJ1-3, the V gene TRBV6-6; D is undetermined. V shed 0 bases and J shed 2 bases, with 5 bases lying between them. The CDR3 covers 14 residues. CDR1 and CDR2 (germline): MNHNY, SVGAGI (reference sequence).

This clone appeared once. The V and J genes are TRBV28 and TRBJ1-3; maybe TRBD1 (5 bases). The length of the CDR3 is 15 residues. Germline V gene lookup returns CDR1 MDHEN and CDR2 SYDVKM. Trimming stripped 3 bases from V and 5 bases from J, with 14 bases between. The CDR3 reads CASSLRKGIRNTIYF. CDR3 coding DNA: TGTGCCAGCAGTTTGCGTAAGGGGATTAGAAACACCATATATTTT. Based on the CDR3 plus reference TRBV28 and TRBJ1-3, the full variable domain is DVKVTQSSRYLVKRTGEKVFLECVQDMDHENMFWYRQDPGLGLRLIYFSYDVKMKEKGDIPEGYSVSREKKERFSLILESASTNQTSMYLCASSLRKGIRNTIYFGEGSWLTVV.

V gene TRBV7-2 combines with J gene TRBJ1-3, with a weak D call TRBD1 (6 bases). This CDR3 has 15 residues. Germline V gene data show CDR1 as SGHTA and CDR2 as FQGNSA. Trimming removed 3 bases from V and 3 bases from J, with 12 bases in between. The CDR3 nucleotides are TGTGCCAGCAGCTTTCTCGGGGGGCTTGGAAACACCATATATTTT. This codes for CASSFLGGLGNTIYF.

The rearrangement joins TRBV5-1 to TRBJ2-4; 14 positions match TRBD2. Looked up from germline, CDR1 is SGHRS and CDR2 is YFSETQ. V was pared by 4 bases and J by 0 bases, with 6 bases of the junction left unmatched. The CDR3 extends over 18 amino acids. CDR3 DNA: TGCGCCAGCAGCCTGGGACTAGCGGGGGCTTTAGCCAAAAACATTCAGTACTTC. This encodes CASSLGLAGALAKNIQYF.

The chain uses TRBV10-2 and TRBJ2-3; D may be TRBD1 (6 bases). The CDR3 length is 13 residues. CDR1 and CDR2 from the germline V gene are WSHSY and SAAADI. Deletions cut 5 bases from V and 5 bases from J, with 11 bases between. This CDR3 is CASSLSRGDTQYF. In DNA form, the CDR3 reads TGCGCCAGCAGTTTATCCAGGGGAGATACGCAGTATTTT.

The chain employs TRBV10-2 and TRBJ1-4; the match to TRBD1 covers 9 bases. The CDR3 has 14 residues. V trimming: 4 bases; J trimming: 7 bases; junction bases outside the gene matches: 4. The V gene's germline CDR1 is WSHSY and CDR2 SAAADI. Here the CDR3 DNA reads TGCGCCAGCAGTGTGACAGGGGGTCCTGAAAAACTGTTTTTT. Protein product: CASSVTGGPEKLFF.

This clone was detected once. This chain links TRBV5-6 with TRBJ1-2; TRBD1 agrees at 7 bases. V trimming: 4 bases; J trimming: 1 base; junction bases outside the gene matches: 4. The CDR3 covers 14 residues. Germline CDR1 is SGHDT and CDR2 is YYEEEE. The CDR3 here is CASSRQGLNYGYTF. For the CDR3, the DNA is TGTGCCAGCAGCCGACAGGGCCTTAACTATGGCTACACCTTC.

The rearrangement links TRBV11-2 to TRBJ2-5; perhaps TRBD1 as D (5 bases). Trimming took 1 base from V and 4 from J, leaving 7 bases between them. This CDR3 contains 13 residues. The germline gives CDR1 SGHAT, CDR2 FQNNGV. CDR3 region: CASSLGQGETQYF. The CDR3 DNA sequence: TGTGCCAGCAGCTTAGGTCAGGGAGAGACCCAGTACTTC. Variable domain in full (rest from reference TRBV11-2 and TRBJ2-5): EAGVAQSPRYKIIEKRQSVAFWCNPISGHATLYWYQQILGQGPKLLIQFQNNGVVDDSQLPKDRFSAERLKGVDSTLKIQPAKLEDSAVYLCASSLGQGETQYFGPGTRLLVL.

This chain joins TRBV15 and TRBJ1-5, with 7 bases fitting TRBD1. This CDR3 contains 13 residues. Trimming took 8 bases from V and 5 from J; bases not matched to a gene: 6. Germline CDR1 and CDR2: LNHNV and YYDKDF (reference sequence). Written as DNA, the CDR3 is TGTGCCACCGCAGACAGGGAGTATCAGCCCCAGCATTTT. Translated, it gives CATADREYQPQHF.

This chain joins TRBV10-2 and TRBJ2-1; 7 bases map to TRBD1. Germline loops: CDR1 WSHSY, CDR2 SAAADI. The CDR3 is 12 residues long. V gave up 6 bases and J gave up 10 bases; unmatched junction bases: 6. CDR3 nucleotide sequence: TGCGCCAGCAGCTCGACAGGGATGGAGCAGTTCTTC. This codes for CASSSTGMEQFF.

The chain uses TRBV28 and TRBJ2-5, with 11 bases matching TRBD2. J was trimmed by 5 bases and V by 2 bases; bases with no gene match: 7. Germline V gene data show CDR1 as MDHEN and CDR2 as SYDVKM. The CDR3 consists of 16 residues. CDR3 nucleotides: TGTGCCAGCAGTTTAACCCTAGCGGGGGGCCAGGAGACCCAGTACTTC. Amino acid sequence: CASSLTLAGGQETQYF.

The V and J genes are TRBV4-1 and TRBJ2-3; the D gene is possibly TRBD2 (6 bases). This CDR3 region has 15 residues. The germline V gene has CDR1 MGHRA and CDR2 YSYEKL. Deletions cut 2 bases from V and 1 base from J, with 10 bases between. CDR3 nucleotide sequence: TGCGCCAGCAGCCAACGGCGGGGAGGCACAGATACGCAGTATTTT. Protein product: CASSQRRGGTDTQYF.

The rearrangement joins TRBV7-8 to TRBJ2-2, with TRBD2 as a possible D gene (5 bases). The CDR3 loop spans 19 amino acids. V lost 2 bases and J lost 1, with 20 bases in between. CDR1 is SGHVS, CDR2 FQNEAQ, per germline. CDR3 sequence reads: CASSLPSGEQIENTGELFF. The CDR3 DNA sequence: TGTGCCAGCAGCTTACCCTCCGGGGAGCAGATTGAGAACACCGGGGAGCTGTTTTTT.

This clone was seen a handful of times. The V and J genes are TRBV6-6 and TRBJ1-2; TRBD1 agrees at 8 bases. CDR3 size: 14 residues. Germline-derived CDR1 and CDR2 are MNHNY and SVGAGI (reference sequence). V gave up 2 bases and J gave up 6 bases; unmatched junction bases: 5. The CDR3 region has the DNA TGTGCCAGCAGTTACCAACCGGGACAGGATGGCTACACCTTC. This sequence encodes CASSYQPGQDGYTF.

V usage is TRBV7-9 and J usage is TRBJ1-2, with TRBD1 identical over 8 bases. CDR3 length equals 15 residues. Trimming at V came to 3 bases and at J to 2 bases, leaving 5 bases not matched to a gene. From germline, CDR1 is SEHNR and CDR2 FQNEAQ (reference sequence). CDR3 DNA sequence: TGTGCCAGCAGCTTTCTGTACAGGGGGAACTATGGCTACACCTTC. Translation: CASSFLYRGNYGYTF.

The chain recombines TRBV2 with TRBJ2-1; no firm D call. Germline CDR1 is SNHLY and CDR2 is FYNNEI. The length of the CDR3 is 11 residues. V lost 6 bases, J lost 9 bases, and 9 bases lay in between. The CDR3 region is CASRIAAEQFF. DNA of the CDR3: TGTGCCAGCAGGATAGCTGCTGAGCAGTTCTTC.

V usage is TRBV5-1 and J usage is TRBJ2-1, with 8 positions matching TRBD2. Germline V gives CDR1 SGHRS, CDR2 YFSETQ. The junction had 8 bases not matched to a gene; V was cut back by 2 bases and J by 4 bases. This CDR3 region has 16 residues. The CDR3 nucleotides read TGCGCCAGCAGCTTTTTGACCGGGACTAGATACAATGAGCAGTTCTTC. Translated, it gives CASSFLTGTRYNEQFF.

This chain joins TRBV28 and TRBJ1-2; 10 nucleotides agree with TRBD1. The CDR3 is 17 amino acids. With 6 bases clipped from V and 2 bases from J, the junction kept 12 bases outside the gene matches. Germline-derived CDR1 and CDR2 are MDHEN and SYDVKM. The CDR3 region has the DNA TGTGCCAGCAGCTACCCCCTCCCGACAGGGGGCAACTATGGCTACACCTTC. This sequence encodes CASSYPLPTGGNYGYTF.

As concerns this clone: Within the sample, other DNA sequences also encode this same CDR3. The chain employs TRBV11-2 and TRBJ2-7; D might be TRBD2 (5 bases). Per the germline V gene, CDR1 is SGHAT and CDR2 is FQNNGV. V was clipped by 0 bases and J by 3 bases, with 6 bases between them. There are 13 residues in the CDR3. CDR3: CASSLDRGYEQYF. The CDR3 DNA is TGTGCCAGCAGCTTAGATCGGGGCTACGAGCAGTACTTC.

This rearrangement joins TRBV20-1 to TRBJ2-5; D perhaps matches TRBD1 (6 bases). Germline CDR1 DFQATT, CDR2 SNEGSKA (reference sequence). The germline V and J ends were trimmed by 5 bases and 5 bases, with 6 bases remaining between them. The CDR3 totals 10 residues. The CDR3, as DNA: TGCAGTGCTGACAGGGAGACCCAGTACTTC. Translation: CSADRETQYF.